One sample yielded the 7 T cell receptor beta chains listed below, sequenced in a study of control samples from healthy donors and cancer patients. Clones were read by immunoSEQ multiplex PCR, and TCRdb kept only the in-frame ones, dropping some. Found here are 130,000 or so clones, approximately 91% of them singletons; the top ten hold roughly 3.1%. The sample was blood. The receptors originated from a man aged 45-60 years in good health.

This clone was seen more than once but under ten times. The chain uses TRBV18 and TRBJ2-7, with TRBD1 matching 7 bases. Germline V CDR1 and CDR2: KGHSH, LQKENI. The CDR3 length is 17 residues. With V trimmed by 2 bases and J by 3 bases, 13 bases remained unmatched. In DNA form, the CDR3 reads TGTGCCAGCTCACCAATTTTACCGGGACAGCTAAACTACGAGCAGTACTTC. Its translation is CASSPILPGQLNYEQYF. Looking up the rest from reference TRBV18 and TRBJ2-7 gives the full variable domain: NAGVMQNPRHLVRRRGQEARLRCSPMKGHSHVYWYRQLPEEGLKFMVYLQKENIIDESGMPKERFSAEFPKEGPSILRIQQVVRGDSAAYFCASSPILPGQLNYEQYFGPGTRLTVT.

This chain connects TRBV28 to TRBJ1-6; D perhaps matches TRBD1 (5 bases). V was shortened by 5 bases and J by 4 bases, with 12 bases between the two germline ends. CDR3 length: 15 residues. Germline assignment: CDR1 MDHEN and CDR2 SYDVKM. The CDR3 protein is CASSGGLGYNSPLHF. In nucleotides, the CDR3 is TGTGCCAGCAGTGGGGGTCTCGGGTATAATTCACCCCTCCACTTT.

This clone was observed a few times. The chain carries TRBV16 and TRBJ1-4; 10 bases line up with TRBD1. Germline V gene lookup returns CDR1 KGHSY and CDR2 FQNENV. J gave up 7 bases and V 4 bases, and 6 bases lay outside the gene matches. CDR3 length equals 15 residues. CDR3 sequence: CASSPPGQGFEKLFF. Written as DNA, the CDR3 is TGTGCCAGCAGCCCCCCGGGACAGGGGTTTGAAAAACTGTTTTTT.

The chain employs TRBV9 and TRBJ1-6; 7 bases are shared with TRBD1. Per germline, CDR1 SGDLS and CDR2 YYNGEE. CDR3 size: 16 residues. Trimming took 3 bases from V and 6 from J; bases not matched to a gene: 9. CDR3: CASSAQHGTANSPLHF. CDR3 nucleotide sequence: TGTGCCAGCAGCGCCCAGCACGGGACAGCTAATTCACCCCTCCACTTT.

The chain employs TRBV9 and TRBJ1-2, with a possible D match to TRBD1 (5 bases). Germline V lookup: CDR1 SGDLS, CDR2 YYNGEE. V was shortened by 0 bases and J by 4 bases, with 13 bases between the two germline ends. The CDR3 covers 15 residues. The CDR3 loop is CASSVGEGPIYGYTF. The CDR3 nucleotides read TGTGCCAGCAGCGTAGGGGAGGGGCCTATCTATGGCTACACCTTC.

CDR3 nucleotides: TGTGCCAGCAGGTACACACCCAACTCCTACAATGAGCAGTTCTTC. It codes for CASRYTPNSYNEQFF. The chain combines TRBV28 with TRBJ2-1; D call uncertain. V shed 6 bases and J shed 0 bases, with 12 bases lying between them. Germline V gene sequence: CDR1 MDHEN, CDR2 SYDVKM. The CDR3 sequence is 15 residues long.

J is TRBJ2-1 and V is TRBV7-8; TRBD2 aligns across 11 bases. Trimming took 4 bases from V and 7 from J; bases not matched to a gene: 15. Germline CDR1 and CDR2: SGHVS and FQNEAQ. CDR3 length equals 18 residues. The CDR3 reads CASSYMFDLGLAANEQFF. DNA of the CDR3: TGTGCCAGCAGCTATATGTTCGATTTGGGACTAGCGGCTAATGAGCAGTTCTTC.